This paragraph reports one T cell receptor (beta chain). Antigen specificity is unknown. The data were taken from a study of neurological immune-mediated disorders. 5'RACE with 10-nucleotide random UMIs produced the cDNA. TCRdb analysed the 5' RACE reads with MiXCR anew, one entry per CDR3 protein. The sample includes 11,000 to 15,000 distinct CDR3 sequences, 10% of them seen just once. Study-level results: Private repertoires in all groups were suggested by the finding that expanded clones across subjects shared no CDR3 amino acid sequences. Patients with HTLV-1-associated myelopathy had the highest level of TCR clonal expansion, whereas patients with multiple sclerosis had the lowest level, falling beneath the level found in healthy controls.

The trim removed 0 bases at V and 1 base at J, leaving 5 bases unmatched. Germline V gene lookup returns CDR1 LGHNA and CDR2 YSLEER. The CDR3 length is 16 residues. The clonotype originates from a woman between 35 and 50 years old in good health. The chain couples TRBV4-3 to TRBJ1-1, with 7 bases aligning to TRBD1. The specimen sequenced was PBMCs. The CDR3 reads CASSQEGGYTNTEAFF. CDR3 DNA: TGCGCCAGCAGCCAAGAAGGGGGCTACACGAACACTGAAGCTTTCTTT.